Below are 22 T cell receptor beta chains sequenced from a single sample in a study of blood T cell repertoires in COVID-19. Produced via immunoSEQ multiplex PCR; TCRdb's table is partial and in-frame only. Of 200,000 to 300,000 clones in the sample, roughly 85% were seen once. The source material was peripheral blood. These receptors were obtained from a woman between 18 and 29 years old with acute or convalescent COVID-19.

J is TRBJ2-1 and V is TRBV6-5, with a weak D call TRBD1 (6 bases). The V gene's germline CDR1 is MNHEY and CDR2 SVGAGI. This CDR3 spans 13 amino acids. The V end was cut by 4 bases, the J end by 8 bases, with 12 bases between. The CDR3 sequence: CASSFRGGDEQFF. Here the CDR3 DNA reads TGTGCCAGCAGTTTCAGGGGTGGGGATGAGCAGTTCTTC.

The rearrangement links TRBV7-9 to TRBJ2-2, with a possible D match to TRBD1 (5 bases). The germline V and J ends were trimmed by 1 base and 1 base, with 10 bases remaining between them. This CDR3 comprises 16 residues. Germline values: CDR1 SEHNR, CDR2 FQNEAQ (reference sequence). CDR3 sequence (DNA): TGTGCCAGCAGCTTAGGCCCGGACAAGAACACCGGGGAGCTGTTTTTT. Translated, it gives CASSLGPDKNTGELFF.

This chain connects TRBV4-2 to TRBJ1-4; perhaps TRBD1 as D (6 bases). This CDR3 comprises 17 residues. CDR1 is LGHNA, CDR2 YNFKEQ, per germline. V was trimmed by 0 bases and J by 4 bases, leaving 15 bases between them. CDR3 bases: TGTGCCAGCAGCCAAGACTGGGCGGGGGCGGTTAATGAAAAACTGTTTTTT. Its translation is CASSQDWAGAVNEKLFF.

This chain uses TRBV29-1 with TRBJ2-1; 8 bases agree with TRBD2. Per germline, CDR1 SQVTM and CDR2 ANQGSEA. The CDR3 loop spans 13 amino acids. The J segment lost 4 bases and the V segment lost 4 bases, leaving 3 bases of the junction unmatched. The CDR3 is CSVATSVYNEQFF. Written as DNA, the CDR3 is TGCAGCGTTGCGACTAGCGTGTACAATGAGCAGTTCTTC.

The CDR3 reads CASSVRDSTYEQYF. In DNA, the CDR3 is TGTGCCAGCAGCGTGCGGGACTCAACCTACGAGCAGTACTTC. The chain carries TRBV3-1 (or the pseudogene TRBV3-2) and TRBJ2-7; D is perhaps TRBD2 (6 bases). V was clipped by 5 bases and J by 2 bases, with 13 bases between them. This CDR3 comprises 14 residues. Germline CDR1 reads LGHDT; CDR2 reads YNNKEL (reference sequence).

The rearrangement links TRBV5-6 to TRBJ2-3; TRBD2 agrees at 7 bases. There are 14 residues in the CDR3. The germline V gene has CDR1 SGHDT and CDR2 YYEEEE. Unmatched junction bases numbered 7, after V lost 2 bases and J lost 7 bases. Here the CDR3 DNA reads TGTGCCAGCAGCTTCCTGGGACTACCCAATACGCAGTATTTT. Its translation is CASSFLGLPNTQYF.

This clone was seen a handful of times. The chain couples TRBV7-3 to TRBJ1-6; weak D call: TRBD1 (5 bases). Trimming took off 5 bases at V and 7 bases at J, with 9 bases between the two ends. CDR1 SGHTA and CDR2 FQGTGA come from the germline V gene. The CDR3 covers 13 residues. CDR3 residues: CASSARANSPLHF. The CDR3 DNA is TGTGCCAGCAGCGCCAGGGCAAATTCACCCCTCCACTTT.

V gene TRBV7-2 combines with J gene TRBJ2-7; 7 nucleotides align to TRBD2. Germline-derived CDR1 and CDR2 are SGHTA and FQGNSA. CDR3 size: 15 residues. V trimming: 5 bases; J trimming: 0 bases; junction bases outside the gene matches: 7. The CDR3 region is CASSVTSASSYEQYF. The CDR3 region has the DNA TGTGCCAGCAGCGTCACTAGCGCGAGCTCCTACGAGCAGTACTTC.

The chain employs TRBV6-6 and TRBJ1-2, with D perhaps TRBD1 (5 bases). CDR3 size: 15 residues. With 6 bases removed from V and 2 bases from J, the gap between germline ends came to 16 bases. The germline V gene encodes CDR1 MNHNY and CDR2 SVGAGI (reference sequence). CDR3 sequence: CASSPRAPGNYGYTF. The CDR3 coding sequence is TGTGCCAGCAGCCCCAGGGCGCCTGGGAACTATGGCTACACCTTC.

This chain connects TRBV2 to TRBJ1-6; tentatively, D is TRBD1 (6 bases). The CDR3 sequence is 11 residues long. CDR1 and CDR2 (germline): SNHLY, FYNNEI. The V end was cut by 6 bases, the J end by 9 bases, with 6 bases between. The CDR3 protein is CASRDSSPLHF. Here the CDR3 DNA reads TGTGCCAGCAGGGACAGTTCACCCCTCCACTTT.

This chain links TRBV18 with TRBJ2-1; D possibly corresponds to TRBD1 (5 bases). CDR1 is KGHSH and CDR2 is LQKENI in the germline V gene. The CDR3 length is 15 residues. Trimming took 2 bases from V and 4 from J, leaving 12 bases between them. The CDR3 nucleotides are TGTGCCAGCTCACCAAAGACAGAAGAATACAATGAGCAGTTCTTC. It translates to CASSPKTEEYNEQFF.

The chain joins TRBV6-1 to TRBJ2-2; TRBD2 is a possible D gene (5 bases). The V gene lost 8 bases and the J gene lost 5 bases, with 15 bases spanning the gap. The CDR3 is 14 residues long. Germline CDR1 reads MNHNS; CDR2 reads SASEGT. The CDR3 sequence: CASGKRAETGELFF. The CDR3 nucleotides are TGTGCCAGCGGGAAGAGGGCCGAGACCGGGGAGCTGTTTTTT.

This chain links TRBV13 with TRBJ2-7, with D tentatively TRBD2 (6 bases). There are 15 residues in the CDR3. CDR1 and CDR2 (germline): PRHDT, FYEKMQ (reference sequence). V was clipped by 5 bases and J by 2 bases, with 16 bases between them. The CDR3 sequence is CASSLQGIAAYEQYF. CDR3 nucleotides: TGTGCCAGCAGCCTCCAGGGAATAGCGGCCTACGAGCAGTACTTC.

The rearrangement uses TRBV5-6 and TRBJ2-1; D not resolved. V was shortened by 4 bases and J by 5 bases, with 16 bases between the two germline ends. This CDR3 region has 15 residues. CDR1 is SGHDT, CDR2 YYEEEE, per germline. The CDR3 DNA is TGTGCCAGCAGCCTCCGCGGCATCTTAAACAATGAGCAGTTCTTC. It encodes CASSLRGILNNEQFF.

The chain couples TRBV7-9 to TRBJ2-7, with 9 bases matching TRBD2. In germline, CDR1 is SEHNR, CDR2 FQNEAQ (reference sequence). The ends lost 5 bases at V and 3 bases at J; junction bases unmatched: 11. This CDR3 comprises 16 residues. In nucleotides, the CDR3 is TGTGCCAGCAGCCGTGTTAGCGGGAGAAGGCGCTACGAGCAGTACTTC. Encoded protein: CASSRVSGRRRYEQYF.

This clone came up a few times. The V call is TRBV2, the J call TRBJ1-5; D is ambiguous. This CDR3 is 15 amino acids long. V was trimmed by 7 bases and J by 1 base, leaving 14 bases between them. Per germline, CDR1 SNHLY and CDR2 FYNNEI. The CDR3 reads CASMSGERSNQPQHF. Here the CDR3 DNA reads TGTGCCAGCATGTCCGGGGAACGCAGCAATCAGCCCCAGCATTTT.

V usage is TRBV28 and J usage is TRBJ1-2; 10 nucleotides match TRBD1. Germline CDR1 MDHEN, CDR2 SYDVKM. J was trimmed by 7 bases and V by 6 bases; bases with no gene match: 8. The CDR3 consists of 14 residues. CDR3 bases: TGTGCCAGCAGGTTCTCTGGGACAGGGGTTGGCTACACCTTC. Its protein is CASRFSGTGVGYTF.

The V gene is TRBV19, the J gene TRBJ1-5; no clear D. CDR1 and CDR2 (germline): LNHDA, SQIVND (reference sequence). With 1 base removed from V and 0 bases from J, the gap between germline ends came to 7 bases. There are 15 residues in the CDR3. The CDR3 reads CASSIVFYSNQPQHF. The CDR3 DNA sequence: TGTGCCAGTAGTATAGTCTTTTATAGCAATCAGCCCCAGCATTTT.

The CDR3 bases are TGCGCCAGCAGCCAAGAGACAGGGGGGTCCTCCTACGAGCAGTACTTC. Its protein is CASSQETGGSSYEQYF. The V gene is TRBV4-3, the J gene TRBJ2-7, with 9 nucleotides matching TRBD1. This CDR3 is built from 16 residues. From germline, CDR1 is LGHNA and CDR2 YSLEER. The trim removed 0 bases at V and 0 bases at J, leaving 3 bases unmatched.

This clone was found once. The chain's CDR3 is CASLYTGGDEKLFF. The CDR3 DNA is TGTGCCAGCTTGTATACAGGGGGGGACGAAAAACTGTTTTTT. The chain employs TRBV6-5 and TRBJ1-4; TRBD1 agrees at 8 bases. Germline V gene lookup returns CDR1 MNHEY and CDR2 SVGAGI. The CDR3 has 14 residues. V lost 8 bases to trimming and J lost 8 bases; unmatched junction nucleotides: 10.

This clone was found a few times. The V and J genes are TRBV6-2 or TRBV6-3 and TRBJ1-5, with TRBD1 matching over 10 bases. V was pared by 5 bases and J by 3 bases, with 7 bases of the junction left unmatched. From germline, CDR1 is MNHEY and CDR2 SVGEGT. CDR3 size: 16 residues. The CDR3 region has the DNA TGTGCCAGCAGTACCCGGACAGGGGGTTCCAATCAGCCCCAGCATTTT. Protein sequence: CASSTRTGGSNQPQHF.

V is TRBV5-1 and J is TRBJ2-3; 9 bases line up with TRBD2. Trimming took 0 bases from V and 3 from J; bases not matched to a gene: 5. CDR1 and CDR2 from the germline V gene are SGHRS and YFSETQ. The CDR3 runs to 16 residues. CDR3 sequence reads: CASSLGLAGITDTQYF. CDR3 DNA: TGCGCCAGCAGCTTGGGGCTAGCGGGAATTACAGATACGCAGTATTTT.